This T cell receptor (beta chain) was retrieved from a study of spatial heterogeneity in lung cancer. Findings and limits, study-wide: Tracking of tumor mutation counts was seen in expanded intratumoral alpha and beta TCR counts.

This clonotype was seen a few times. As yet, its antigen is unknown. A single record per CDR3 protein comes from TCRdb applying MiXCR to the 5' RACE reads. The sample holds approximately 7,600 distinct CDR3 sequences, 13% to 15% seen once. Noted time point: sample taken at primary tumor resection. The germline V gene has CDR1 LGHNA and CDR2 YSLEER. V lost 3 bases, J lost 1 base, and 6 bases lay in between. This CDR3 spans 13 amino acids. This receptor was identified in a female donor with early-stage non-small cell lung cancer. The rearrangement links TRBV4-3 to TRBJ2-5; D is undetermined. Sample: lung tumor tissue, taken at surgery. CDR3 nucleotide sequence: TGCGCCAGCAGCCATTCACTCCAAGAGACCCAGTACTTC. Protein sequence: CASSHSLQETQYF.